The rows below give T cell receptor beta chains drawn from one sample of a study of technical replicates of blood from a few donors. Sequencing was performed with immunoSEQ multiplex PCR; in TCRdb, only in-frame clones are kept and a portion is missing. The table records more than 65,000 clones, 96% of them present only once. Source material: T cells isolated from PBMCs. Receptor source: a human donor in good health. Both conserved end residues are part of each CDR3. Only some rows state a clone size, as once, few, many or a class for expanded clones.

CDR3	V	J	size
CASSLEGLAGDEQFF	TRBV11-3	TRBJ2-1	NA
CASSPLAGAAIDTQYF	TRBV4-2	TRBJ2-3	NA
CASSLVAGSTDTQYF	TRBV5-1	TRBJ2-3	NA
CASSLEDSYQETQYF	TRBV7-2	TRBJ2-5	NA
CAWDLLQREPDEQFF	TRBV30	TRBJ2-1	NA
CASSQDLGGATEAFF	TRBV4-1	TRBJ1-1	NA
CASSESAQSQHF	TRBV2	TRBJ1-5	NA
CASSLGPGAGTDTQYF	TRBV5-4	TRBJ2-3	NA
CSARVTEAFF	TRBV20-1	TRBJ1-1	once
CASGPGQGTDNEQFF	TRBV12-5	TRBJ2-1	NA
CASSTGLFYEQYF	TRBV6-1	TRBJ2-7	NA
CASSQDGRGETQYF	TRBV4-2	TRBJ2-5	NA
CASSRVATLITDTQYF	TRBV5-1	TRBJ2-3	NA
CASSSRLLAGVFYEQYF	TRBV5-6	TRBJ2-7	NA
CASTGLGSGRAYNEQFF	TRBV25-1	TRBJ2-1	NA
CASSLVGQAKNTEAFF	TRBV7-2	TRBJ1-1	NA
CASSQEPVGGGEQYF	TRBV25-1	TRBJ2-7	NA
CASSPSADQETQYF	TRBV18	TRBJ2-5	NA
CASSYSGGNQPQHF	TRBV18	TRBJ1-5	once
CASSPRVATSYNEQFF	TRBV9	TRBJ2-1	NA
CASSYIREVDYGYTF	TRBV6-5	TRBJ1-2	NA
CASSPWASGGNTGELFF	TRBV5-1	TRBJ2-2	NA
CSVGQGYTGELFF	TRBV29-1	TRBJ2-2	NA
CASSLARQTVGEQYF	TRBV5-1	TRBJ2-7	NA
CASSPRTGTKETQYF	TRBV5-4	TRBJ2-5	NA
CASSLGAQPQHF	TRBV7-9	TRBJ1-5	NA
CASSVGIGHENEKLFF	TRBV9	TRBJ1-4	NA
CASSSGLAGVTDTQYF	TRBV7-6	TRBJ2-3	NA
CASSMPQGWAKLFF	TRBV19	TRBJ1-4	NA
CASSFSEGETQYF	TRBV7-3	TRBJ2-5	NA
CASSELASWEFF	TRBV6-1	TRBJ2-1	NA
CASSTGGAAYEQYF	TRBV19	TRBJ2-7	NA
CASSQVGQQYGYTF	TRBV4-1	TRBJ1-2	NA
CASSPRGEVQPQHF	TRBV7-8	TRBJ1-5	NA
CASNDGINEQFF	TRBV11-3	TRBJ2-1	NA
CASSAGLAGVANTGELFF	TRBV5-1	TRBJ2-2	NA
CARRTEDTQYF	TRBV10-3	TRBJ2-3	NA
CASSYVSNYGYTF	TRBV6-6	TRBJ1-2	NA
CASSLGLAGTGEQYF	TRBV5-4	TRBJ2-7	NA
CASSQNPSGRAQQYF	TRBV4-1	TRBJ2-7	once
CSVEAGTGYGYTF	TRBV29-1	TRBJ1-2	NA
CARRAGLRVSIGYGYTF	TRBV21-1	TRBJ1-2	NA
CASSRVLDTGELFF	TRBV6-1	TRBJ2-2	NA
CSARTGETQYF	TRBV20-1	TRBJ2-5	NA
CASSEPWGDRTSGIYNEQFF	TRBV6-1	TRBJ2-1	NA
CATSRDLRVSSGNTIYF	TRBV15	TRBJ1-3	NA
CASRFSGKSTDTQYF	TRBV2	TRBJ2-3	NA
CATTLAGGSYNEQFF	TRBV6-5	TRBJ2-1	NA
CAISDSTGELFF	TRBV10-3	TRBJ2-2	NA
CASSPNPGNTGELFF	TRBV7-3	TRBJ2-2	NA
CASSLAGQQFF	TRBV9	TRBJ2-1	NA
CASSYGRVLYEQYF	TRBV28	TRBJ2-7	NA
CASSQTGGRYGYTF	TRBV6-5	TRBJ1-2	NA
CASSPTGAVEPQHF	TRBV28	TRBJ1-5	NA
CASSPGTEAFF	TRBV19	TRBJ1-1	NA